This TCR beta chain emerged from a study of cytomegalovirus exposure and HLA in healthy donors. Study in general: Both the roughly 120 validation repertoires and the 600 to 750 first-cohort repertoires used the same platform, as reported by a later analysis.

Sequenced by immunoSEQ multiplex PCR; TCRdb stores in-frame clones only, minus some. The profile covers 280,000 or so clones, with roughly 88% appearing a single time and about 0.9% taken by the ten largest. Notes on this clone: What it binds is not known.

Whole-study results and caveats: Rarity marked most TCR sequences, yet some public TCRs occurred in many donors. The study put under 200 TCR beta chains on its list as cytomegalovirus-associated. First-cohort TCR clusters were later found to tend to co-occur in the roughly 110 validation repertoires.

This TCR came from a woman aged 18-29 years in good health and CMV-seronegative. Sequenced input: PBMCs.

CDR3 DNA: TGTGCCAGCAGTGAAGACGCGGGAGGGGGGTATGAGCAGTTCTTC. The encoded protein is CASSEDAGGGYEQFF. The chain joins TRBV6-1 to TRBJ2-1; the match to TRBD2 covers 9 bases. This CDR3 is built from 15 residues. The germline V gene has CDR1 MNHNS and CDR2 SASEGT. V shed 1 base and J 8 bases; nucleotides not matched to a gene: 6.